The rows below give T cell receptor beta chains drawn from one sample of a study of T cells in Graves' hyperthyroidism and ophthalmopathy. TCRdb recomputed calls from the multiplex PCR reads with MiXCR, one row per CDR3 protein. The data show 250,000 to 300,000 distinct CDR3 sequences, roughly a fifth seen once. Sequenced sample: blood. These TCRs come from a man over 45 with Graves' ophthalmopathy. Each CDR3 is given with its conserved first and last residue. Fields, in order: D gene, V gene, clone size, J gene, CDR3 DNA, CDR3 protein. The D gene is left open where the match is weak. Expanded clones get a size class; other rows say once, few or many, or leave the size out.

.	TRBV10-3	.	TRBJ2-1	TGTGCCATCAGTGTAGGGTACGACAGAAACAATGAGCAGTTCTTC	CAISVGYDRNNEQFF
TRBD1	TRBV5-6	many	TRBJ2-1	TGTGCCAGCAGCTTGTGGGGTGGGGGACAGGGGCGCGATGAGCAGTTCTTC	CASSLWGGGQGRDEQFF
.	TRBV9	few	TRBJ1-2	TGTGCCAGCAGCGTATCGGGACGGACCAACTATGGCTACACCTTC	CASSVSGRTNYGYTF
TRBD2	TRBV9	.	TRBJ2-1	TGTGCCAGCAGCGTAGGACCGGGACTAGCGAACAATGAGCAGTTCTTC	CASSVGPGLANNEQFF
.	TRBV12-3/TRBV12-4	many	TRBJ1-1	TGTGCCAGCAGTCTAAGACATACCAACACTGAAGCTTTCTTT	CASSLRHTNTEAFF
TRBD2	TRBV11-3	many	TRBJ2-5	TGTGCCAGCAGCCAGGGGACTAGCGGAGGTGAAGAGACCCAGTACTTC	CASSQGTSGGEETQYF
.	TRBV24-1	many	TRBJ1-1	TGTGCCACCAGTGATCCCGGGGGAGAAGCTTTCTTT	CATSDPGGEAFF
.	TRBV2	.	TRBJ1-1	TGTGCCAGTAACTTGGGCTATCCCACTGAAGCTTTCTTT	CASNLGYPTEAFF
TRBD1	TRBV19	.	TRBJ1-1	TGTGCCAGTAGTATGGATAGGGGGCGAGCGGGAACTGAAGCTTTCTTT	CASSMDRGRAGTEAFF
.	TRBV5-1	many	TRBJ2-3	TGCGCCAGCAGCACGGGCGCGTGGAGCACAGATACGCAGTATTTT	CASSTGAWSTDTQYF
TRBD1	TRBV27	.	TRBJ2-2	TGTGCCAGCAGCGACCCTCCGGGACAGGGGGCGCCTGGGGAGCTGTTTTTT	CASSDPPGQGAPGELFF
TRBD2	TRBV20-1	.	TRBJ2-3	TGCAGTGCTAGAGATCGGGTGGGAGGGTTCACAGATACGCAGTATTTT	CSARDRVGGFTDTQYF
TRBD1	TRBV28	.	TRBJ2-7	TGTGCCAGCAGCAACGGGGGGACAGGGGACTACGAGCAGTACTTC	CASSNGGTGDYEQYF
.	TRBV6-2/TRBV6-3	.	TRBJ1-2	TGTGCCAGTACCTTGGGGAGAGGCTACACCTTC	CASTLGRGYTF
TRBD1	TRBV28	.	TRBJ2-7	TGTGCCAGCAGCGGGACAGTCTACGAGCAGTACTTC	CASSGTVYEQYF
TRBD2	TRBV5-1	many	TRBJ2-1	TGCGCCAGCAGCTTATTAGCGGGAGCGCTCAATGAGCAGTTCTTC	CASSLLAGALNEQFF
TRBD2	TRBV24-1	many	TRBJ2-5	TGTGCCACCAGTGACCGAGGGGCGGGAGGGCTAGAGACCCAGTACTTC	CATSDRGAGGLETQYF
TRBD2	TRBV12-3/TRBV12-4	.	TRBJ2-2	TGTGCCAGCAGTTTAAGACTAGCTGTGAACACCGGGGAGCTGTTTTTT	CASSLRLAVNTGELFF
TRBD2	TRBV7-9	.	TRBJ2-1	TGTGCCAGCAAGAGCGAGAGGACTAGGCTCGAGGAGCAGTTCTTC	CASKSERTRLEEQFF
TRBD2	TRBV7-9	.	TRBJ2-1	TGTGCCAGCAGGGTGGGAGCGGGGGTGTACAATGAGCAGTTCTTC	CASRVGAGVYNEQFF
TRBD1	TRBV11-1	many	TRBJ2-3	TGTGCCAGCAGCTCACAGGGGTGGGGCACAGATACGCAGTATTTT	CASSSQGWGTDTQYF
TRBD2	TRBV5-1	.	TRBJ2-1	TGCGCCAGCAGGCCTTACGGGACTAGCGGGACTGAGCAGTTCTTC	CASRPYGTSGTEQFF
.	TRBV28	few	TRBJ2-3	TGTGCCAGCAGCCTCCGAGATCGCACAGATACGCAGTATTTT	CASSLRDRTDTQYF
TRBD1	TRBV28	few	TRBJ2-7	TGTGCCAGCAGTTCTCCTCCGGGACAGGGGACCTACGAGCAGTACTTC	CASSSPPGQGTYEQYF
.	TRBV5-6	once	TRBJ2-6	TGTGCCAGCAGCCCCCAGCCCTCTGGGGCCAACGTCCTGACTTTC	CASSPQPSGANVLTF
.	TRBV28	.	TRBJ2-7	TGTGCCAGCATCACAGTTGGGGGCGGGTACGAGCAGTACTTC	CASITVGGGYEQYF
TRBD2	TRBV5-1	.	TRBJ2-1	TGCGCCAGCAGGAGAGCGGGAGCGTGGGAGCGTGGCAATGAGCAGTTCTTC	CASRRAGAWERGNEQFF
.	TRBV29-1	few	TRBJ1-1	TGCAGCGGCACGAACAGGATTGGAACTGAAGCTTTCTTT	CSGTNRIGTEAFF
.	TRBV6-6	.	TRBJ1-4	TGTGCCAGCAGTTACTCCTCGCCTAATGAAAAACTGTTTTTT	CASSYSSPNEKLFF
TRBD1	TRBV12-3/TRBV12-4	.	TRBJ2-2	TGTGCCAGCGGGCGAGGACAGGGTAGCACCGGGGAGCTGTTTTTT	CASGRGQGSTGELFF
.	TRBV7-9	.	TRBJ1-6	TGTGCCAGCAAGGGACCCGGGGGACCAGGGGCTTCACCCCTCCACTTT	CASKGPGGPGASPLHF
TRBD2	TRBV20-1	many	TRBJ2-1	TGCAGTGCTAGCGGGAGGGACTACAATGAGCAGTTCTTC	CSASGRDYNEQFF
TRBD2	TRBV12-3/TRBV12-4	.	TRBJ2-2	TGTGCCAGCAGCCCCGGGACTAGCGCGAGATCCACCACCGGGGAGCTGTTTTTT	CASSPGTSARSTTGELFF
.	TRBV29-1	few	TRBJ1-5	TGCAGCGTTGTAGATGGAGGCCGTGGCAATCAGCCCCAGCATTTT	CSVVDGGRGNQPQHF
.	TRBV5-1	many	TRBJ2-5	TGCGCCAGCAGCTTCTCAGTGGGATACCAAGAGACCCAGTACTTC	CASSFSVGYQETQYF
TRBD1	TRBV14	many	TRBJ1-6	TGTGCCAGCAGCCAAGATTTACCCAGGGGGAATTCACCCCTCCACTTT	CASSQDLPRGNSPLHF
TRBD1	TRBV12-3/TRBV12-4	few	TRBJ2-2	TGTGCCAGCAGTTTGCCCGGGACAGGGAAAACCGGGGAGCTGTTTTTT	CASSLPGTGKTGELFF
.	TRBV28	.	TRBJ1-5	TGTGCCAGCAGTTTAGGGGGAGGGCCCCAGCATTTT	CASSLGGGPQHF
TRBD1	TRBV28	.	TRBJ2-5	TGTGCCAGCAGGAAAACAGGGGACGGGACCCAGTACTTC	CASRKTGDGTQYF
.	TRBV9	few	TRBJ1-2	TGTGCCAGCAGCGGACCGTGGAATGGCTACACCTTC	CASSGPWNGYTF
TRBD1	TRBV2	many	TRBJ1-5	TGTGCCAGCAATGGACAGGTCGGAGTTGGGCAGCCCCAGCATTTT	CASNGQVGVGQPQHF
TRBD1	TRBV19	few	TRBJ2-2	TGTGCCAGTAGCCATGGACAGGGAGACACCGGGGAGCTGTTTTTT	CASSHGQGDTGELFF
TRBD1	TRBV2	few	TRBJ2-1	TGTGCCAGCAGAACGACAGGGGACAACTACAATGAGCAGTTCTTC	CASRTTGDNYNEQFF
.	TRBV28	many	TRBJ2-5	TGTGCCAGCAGTTTACGGGTGGGAGTCGAAATCGAGACCCAGTACTTC	CASSLRVGVEIETQYF